The entry that follows covers one T cell receptor beta chain sequence. This record comes from a study of blood T cell repertoires in COVID-19. TCRdb's table, derived via immunoSEQ multiplex PCR, lists solely in-frame clones and lacks some. Here the sample spans more than 150,000 clones, roughly 84% being singletons. The CDR3 is 16 residues long. Germline V gene lookup returns CDR1 SNHLY and CDR2 FYNNEI. V dropped 5 bases and J dropped 4; count of bases not matched to a gene: 11. Sample: peripheral blood. The genes are TRBV2 and TRBJ2-5, with 9 positions matching TRBD1. This sequence was found in a woman in her forties or fifties with acute or convalescent COVID-19. CDR3 in amino acids: CASSFLTGQGIETQYF. CDR3 sequence (DNA): TGTGCCAGCAGTTTCTTAACAGGACAGGGGATAGAGACCCAGTACTTC. Together with reference TRBV2 and TRBJ2-5, the CDR3 gives the full variable domain: EPEVTQTPSHQVTQMGQEVILRCVPISNHLYFYWYRQILGQKVEFLVSFYNNEISEKSEIFDDQFSVERPDGSNFTLKIRSTKLEDSAMYFCASSFLTGQGIETQYFGPGTRLLVL.